Listed here are 16 T cell receptor beta chains from one sample, sequenced in a study of graft-versus-host responses after intestinal transplantation. What these receptors recognize is not known. The protocol was immunoSEQ multiplex PCR, while the TCRdb copy is restricted to in-frame clones and leaves out a portion. The sample holds about 150,000 clones, 80% to 95% seen once. The input for sequencing was unstimulated CD4+ T cells sorted from spleen or lymph node cells, taken before intestinal transplant. Receptors originate from a human donor who received an intestinal transplant.

In this sample, this clone turned up once. The V gene is TRBV18, the J gene TRBJ2-3; possible D gene TRBD1, 6 bases. The V gene lost 0 bases and the J gene lost 5 bases, with 9 bases spanning the gap. The CDR3 extends over 14 amino acids. CDR1 is KGHSH and CDR2 is LQKENI in the germline V gene. CDR3 in amino acids: CASSPPIGGDTQYF. The DNA for the CDR3 is TGTGCCAGCTCACCACCGATAGGGGGAGATACGCAGTATTTT.

Comment on this clone: Additional DNA sequences in this sample encode the identical CDR3. This chain links TRBV18 with TRBJ1-2, with a possible D match to TRBD1 (5 bases). Germline V lookup: CDR1 KGHSH, CDR2 LQKENI. The V end was cut by 10 bases, the J end by 3 bases, with 12 bases between. The CDR3 is made up of 12 amino acids. CDR3 amino acids: CATSGTDYGYTF. The CDR3 nucleotides are TGTGCCACTTCCGGGACGGACTATGGCTACACCTTC.

This clone has a single count. This chain links TRBV11-2 with TRBJ2-3, with TRBD1 identical over 7 bases. CDR3 length: 14 residues. Germline V lookup: CDR1 SGHAT, CDR2 FQNNGV. With 5 bases clipped from V and 6 bases from J, the junction kept 8 bases outside the gene matches. The CDR3 loop reads CASSVTTGADTQYF. The CDR3 coding sequence is TGTGCCAGCAGCGTAACAACAGGGGCCGATACGCAGTATTTT.

This chain connects TRBV5-1 to TRBJ2-2; unclear D gene. The germline V gene encodes CDR1 SGHRS and CDR2 YFSETQ. This CDR3 comprises 13 residues. Trimming took 0 bases from V and 4 from J, leaving 4 bases between them. The CDR3 region is CASSLDGTGELFF. CDR3 DNA: TGCGCCAGCAGCTTGGACGGCACCGGGGAGCTGTTTTTT. Full variable domain (remainder filled in from reference TRBV5-1 and TRBJ2-2): KAGVTQTPRYLIKTRGQQVTLSCSPISGHRSVSWYQQTPGQGLQFLFEYFSETQRNKGNFPGRFSGRQFSNSRSEMNVSTLELGDSALYLCASSLDGTGELFFGEGSRLTVL.

J is TRBJ1-6 and V is TRBV11-2; TRBD1 is a possible D gene (6 bases). The CDR3 is 15 residues long. Deletions cut 5 bases from V and 5 bases from J, with 13 bases between. CDR1 SGHAT and CDR2 FQNNGV come from the germline V gene. The CDR3 region is CASSQRQAHNSPLHF. The CDR3 nucleotides read TGTGCCAGCAGCCAGAGACAGGCCCATAATTCACCCCTCCACTTT.

The chain joins TRBV7-2 to TRBJ2-5; 9 bases fit TRBD2. The J segment lost 4 bases and the V segment lost 2 bases, leaving 11 bases of the junction unmatched. CDR3 length: 17 amino acids. Germline CDR1 is SGHTA and CDR2 is FQGNSA. This CDR3 is CASSLWSLAGLGETQYF. The CDR3 nucleotides read TGTGCCAGCAGCTTATGGTCTCTAGCGGGACTCGGAGAGACCCAGTACTTC.

This clone was found once. CDR3 coding DNA: TGTGCCAGCAGCCAAGTTATGGCGGGATCATGGGATACGCAGTATTTT. Translation gives CASSQVMAGSWDTQYF. V gene TRBV4-2 combines with J gene TRBJ2-3, with D possibly TRBD2 on 6 matching bases. Germline CDR1 reads LGHNA; CDR2 reads YNFKEQ. Trimming removed 1 base at V and 6 bases at J, with 17 bases between. The CDR3 is 16 residues long.

The chain employs TRBV5-4 and TRBJ2-1, with 11 nucleotides matching TRBD2. Germline CDR1 is SGHNT and CDR2 is YYREEE (reference sequence). The CDR3 is made up of 15 amino acids. Losses at the gene ends were 5 bases for V and 9 bases for J; bases not matched to a gene: 10. The CDR3 DNA reads as TGTGCCAGCAGTTCCCGACTAGCGGGAAGAGCTGAGCAGTTCTTC. It translates to CASSSRLAGRAEQFF.

The CDR3 DNA is TGTGCCAGCAGCTTACAAACTGCGGGCAATCAGCCCCAGCATTTT. This encodes CASSLQTAGNQPQHF. This sequence joins TRBV28 and TRBJ1-5; D uncertain. The CDR3 consists of 15 residues. The germline gives CDR1 MDHEN, CDR2 SYDVKM. Trimming took 6 bases from V and 2 from J, leaving 14 bases between them.

The chain has TRBV20-1 and TRBJ2-7; 7 bases match TRBD1. Germline-derived CDR1 and CDR2 are DFQATT and SNEGSKA (reference sequence). The trim removed 6 bases at V and 3 bases at J, leaving 2 bases unmatched. The length of the CDR3 is 11 residues. The CDR3: CSAPGGYEQYF. CDR3 in DNA: TGCAGTGCACCAGGGGGCTACGAGCAGTACTTC.

This clone appeared once. The chain has TRBV6-5 and TRBJ1-3; D ambiguous. The CDR3 covers 14 residues. Germline CDR1 is MNHEY and CDR2 is SVGAGI. V was cut by 6 bases and J by 2 bases, with 11 bases left in between. The CDR3 sequence: CASRPQITGNTIYF. The CDR3 nucleotides are TGTGCCAGCAGACCCCAGATAACTGGAAACACCATATATTTT.

On this clone itself: Different DNA sequences within this sample yield the same CDR3. The chain links TRBV19 to TRBJ1-2; the D gene is possibly TRBD1 (5 bases). Germline values: CDR1 LNHDA, CDR2 SQIVND (reference sequence). V gave up 1 base and J gave up 5 bases, with 11 bases separating them. The CDR3 is 14 residues long. The CDR3 reads CASSIGRQGYGYTF. The CDR3 bases are TGTGCCAGTAGTATAGGAAGGCAGGGATATGGCTACACCTTC.

The V call is TRBV28, the J call TRBJ2-3; D gene uncertain. This CDR3 is built from 12 residues. Germline CDR1 is MDHEN and CDR2 is SYDVKM. With 6 bases removed from V and 4 bases from J, the gap between germline ends came to 8 bases. The CDR3 DNA follows: TGTGCCAGCAGACCCCCTGCAGATACGCAGTATTTT. It translates to CASRPPADTQYF.

Concerning this clone itself: This sample includes further DNA sequences coding for the same CDR3. This chain uses TRBV5-6 with TRBJ1-6; no reliable D call. V was clipped by 2 bases and J by 7 bases, with 13 bases between them. The V gene's germline CDR1 is SGHDT and CDR2 YYEEEE. This CDR3 is built from 15 residues. The DNA for the CDR3 is TGTGCCAGCAGCTTTACAGCCTCGGCCAATTCACCCCTCCACTTT. Amino acids: CASSFTASANSPLHF.

V usage is TRBV4-2 and J usage is TRBJ1-6, with 8 bases fitting TRBD1. J lost 13 bases, V lost 5 bases, and 7 bases had no gene match. The CDR3 consists of 13 residues. CDR1 is LGHNA and CDR2 is YNFKEQ in the germline V gene. For the CDR3, the DNA is TGTGCCAGCAGCTCACAGGGGGAACGGCCCCTCCACTTT. This translates into CASSSQGERPLHF.

This clone was observed once. The V and J genes are TRBV21-1 and TRBJ1-1; the D segment call TRBD1 is taken from the table without a DNA check. TRBV21-1 is a pseudogene locus. The length of the CDR3 is 14 residues. The CDR3 coding sequence is TGTGCCAGCATTTCGGACAGGGAGGACACTGAAGCTTTCTTT. Translating it yields CASISDREDTEAFF.